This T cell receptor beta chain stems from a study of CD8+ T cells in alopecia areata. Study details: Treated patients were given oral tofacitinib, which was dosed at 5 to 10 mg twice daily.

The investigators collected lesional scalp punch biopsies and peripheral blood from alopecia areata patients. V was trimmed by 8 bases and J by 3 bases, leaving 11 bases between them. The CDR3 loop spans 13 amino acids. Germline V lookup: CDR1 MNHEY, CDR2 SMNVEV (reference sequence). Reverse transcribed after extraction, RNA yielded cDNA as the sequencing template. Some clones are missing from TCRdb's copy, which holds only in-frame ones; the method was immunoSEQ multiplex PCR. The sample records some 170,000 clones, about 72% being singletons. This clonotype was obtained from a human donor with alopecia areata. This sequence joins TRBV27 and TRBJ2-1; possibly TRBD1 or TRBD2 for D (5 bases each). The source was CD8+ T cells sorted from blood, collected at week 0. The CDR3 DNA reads TGTGCCAGCGGTTGGGACGGCTACAATGAGCAGTTCTTC. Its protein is CASGWDGYNEQFF.